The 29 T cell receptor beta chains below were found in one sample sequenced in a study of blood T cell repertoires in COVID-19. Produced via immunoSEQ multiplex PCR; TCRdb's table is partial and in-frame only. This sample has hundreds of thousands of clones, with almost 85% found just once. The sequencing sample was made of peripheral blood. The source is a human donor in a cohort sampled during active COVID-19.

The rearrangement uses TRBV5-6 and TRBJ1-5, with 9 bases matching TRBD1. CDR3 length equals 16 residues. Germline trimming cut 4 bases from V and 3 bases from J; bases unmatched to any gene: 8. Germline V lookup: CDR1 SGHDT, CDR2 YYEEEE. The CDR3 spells CASSITGTGLNQPQHF. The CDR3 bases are TGTGCCAGCAGCATTACCGGGACAGGGCTCAATCAGCCCCAGCATTTT.

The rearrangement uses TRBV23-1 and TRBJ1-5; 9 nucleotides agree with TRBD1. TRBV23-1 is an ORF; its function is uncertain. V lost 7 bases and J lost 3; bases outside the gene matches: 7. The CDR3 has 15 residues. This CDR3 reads CASNSQGAPNQPQHF. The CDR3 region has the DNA TGCGCCAGCAATTCACAGGGGGCGCCCAATCAGCCCCAGCATTTT.

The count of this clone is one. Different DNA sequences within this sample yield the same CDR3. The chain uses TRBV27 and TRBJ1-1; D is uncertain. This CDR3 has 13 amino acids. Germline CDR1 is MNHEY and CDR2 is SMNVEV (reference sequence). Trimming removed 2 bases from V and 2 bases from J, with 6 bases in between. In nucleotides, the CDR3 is TGTGCCAGCAGTTTAGGCCGAAACACTGAAGCTTTCTTT. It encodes CASSLGRNTEAFF.

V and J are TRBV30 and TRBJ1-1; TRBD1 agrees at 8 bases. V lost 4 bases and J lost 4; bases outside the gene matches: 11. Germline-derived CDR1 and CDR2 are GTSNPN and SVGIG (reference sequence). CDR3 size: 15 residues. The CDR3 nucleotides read TGTGCCTGGAAAGTGTGGGACAGGTGGGGCACTGAAGCTTTCTTT. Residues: CAWKVWDRWGTEAFF.

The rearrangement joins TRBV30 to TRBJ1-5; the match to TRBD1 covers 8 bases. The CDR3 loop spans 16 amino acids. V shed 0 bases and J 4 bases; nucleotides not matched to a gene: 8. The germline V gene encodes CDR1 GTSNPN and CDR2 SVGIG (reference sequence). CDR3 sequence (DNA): TGTGCCTGGAGTGTATTCGACAGGGGAATTAATCAGCCCCAGCATTTT. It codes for CAWSVFDRGINQPQHF. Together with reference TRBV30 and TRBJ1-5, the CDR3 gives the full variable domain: SQTIHQWPATLVQPVGSPLSLECTVEGTSNPNLYWYRQAAGRGLQLLFYSVGIGQISSEVPQNLSASRPQDRQFILSSKKLLLSDSGFYLCAWSVFDRGINQPQHFGDGTRLSIL.

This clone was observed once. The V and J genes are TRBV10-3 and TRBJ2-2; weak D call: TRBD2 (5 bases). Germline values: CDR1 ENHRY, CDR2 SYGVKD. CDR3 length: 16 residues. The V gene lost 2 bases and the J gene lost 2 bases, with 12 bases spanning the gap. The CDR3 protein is CAISETRMGNTGELFF. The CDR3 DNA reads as TGTGCCATCAGTGAGACTAGAATGGGCAACACCGGGGAGCTGTTTTTT.

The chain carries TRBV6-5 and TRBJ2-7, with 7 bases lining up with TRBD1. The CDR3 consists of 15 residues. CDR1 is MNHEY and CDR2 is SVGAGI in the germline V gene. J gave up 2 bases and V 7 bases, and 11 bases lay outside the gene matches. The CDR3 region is CASKDRDRPTYEQYF. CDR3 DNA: TGTGCCAGCAAAGATAGGGACAGACCTACCTACGAGCAGTACTTC.

The CDR3 here is CASGGARSYEQYF. CDR3 nucleotide sequence: TGTGCCAGCGGAGGGGCCCGTTCCTACGAGCAGTACTTC. The chain has TRBV9 and TRBJ2-7; D is perhaps TRBD2 (6 bases). Germline V lookup: CDR1 SGDLS, CDR2 YYNGEE. The CDR3 length is 13 residues. The ends were cut back, 7 bases at V and 1 base at J, with 12 bases in the middle.

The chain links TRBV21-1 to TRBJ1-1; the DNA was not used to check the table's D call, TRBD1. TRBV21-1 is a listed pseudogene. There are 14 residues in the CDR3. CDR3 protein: CASSKAGARSEAFF. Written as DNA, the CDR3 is TGTGCCAGCAGCAAAGCGGGGGCGCGAAGTGAAGCTTTCTTT.

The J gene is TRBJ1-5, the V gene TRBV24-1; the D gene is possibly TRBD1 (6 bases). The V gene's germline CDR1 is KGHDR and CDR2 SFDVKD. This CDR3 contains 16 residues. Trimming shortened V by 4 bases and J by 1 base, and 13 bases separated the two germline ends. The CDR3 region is CATSDPTGPSNQPQHF. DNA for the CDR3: TGTGCCACCAGTGACCCGACAGGTCCCAGCAATCAGCCCCAGCATTTT.

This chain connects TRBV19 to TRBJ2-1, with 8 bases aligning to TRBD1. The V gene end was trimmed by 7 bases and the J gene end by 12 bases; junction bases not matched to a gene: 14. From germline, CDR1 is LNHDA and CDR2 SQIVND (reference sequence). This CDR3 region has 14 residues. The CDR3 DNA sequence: TGTGCCAGTACCAAAAAATCAGGGGGCAAGGCGCAGTTCTTC. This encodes CASTKKSGGKAQFF.

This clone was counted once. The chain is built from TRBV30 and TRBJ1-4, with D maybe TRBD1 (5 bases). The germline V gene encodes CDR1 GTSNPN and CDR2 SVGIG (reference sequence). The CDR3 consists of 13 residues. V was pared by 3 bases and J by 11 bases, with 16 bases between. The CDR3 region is CAWSLSGGGKLFF. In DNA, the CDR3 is TGTGCCTGGAGCTTAAGCGGGGGGGGGAAACTGTTTTTT.

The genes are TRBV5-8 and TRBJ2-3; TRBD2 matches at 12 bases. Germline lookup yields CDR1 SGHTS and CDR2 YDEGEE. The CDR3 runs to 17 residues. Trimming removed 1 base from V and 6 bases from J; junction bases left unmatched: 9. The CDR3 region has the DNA TGTGCCAGCAGCTTGACCAAGACTAGCGGGGGAGGGGATACGCAGTATTTT. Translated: CASSLTKTSGGGDTQYF.

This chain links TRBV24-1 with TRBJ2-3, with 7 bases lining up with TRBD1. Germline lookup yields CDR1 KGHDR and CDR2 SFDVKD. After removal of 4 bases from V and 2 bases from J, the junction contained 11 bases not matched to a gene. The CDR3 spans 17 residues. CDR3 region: CATSDPGGRGSTDTQYF. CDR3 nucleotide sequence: TGTGCCACCAGTGACCCAGGGGGTCGCGGATCCACAGATACGCAGTATTTT.

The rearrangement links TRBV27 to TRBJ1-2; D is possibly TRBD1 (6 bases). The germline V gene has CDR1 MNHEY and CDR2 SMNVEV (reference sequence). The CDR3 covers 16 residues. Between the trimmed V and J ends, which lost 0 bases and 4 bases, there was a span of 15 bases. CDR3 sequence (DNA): TGTGCCAGCAGTTTATCCGCGCGGGGGCAACTCTATGGCTACACCTTC. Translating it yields CASSLSARGQLYGYTF.

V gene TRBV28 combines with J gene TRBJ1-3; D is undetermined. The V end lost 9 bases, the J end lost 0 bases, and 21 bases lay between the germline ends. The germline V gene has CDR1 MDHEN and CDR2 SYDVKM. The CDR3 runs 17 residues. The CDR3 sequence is CASRGEARASSGNTIYF. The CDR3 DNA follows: TGTGCCAGTCGCGGGGAAGCGAGAGCTTCCTCTGGAAACACCATATATTTT. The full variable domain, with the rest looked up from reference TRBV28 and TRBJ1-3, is DVKVTQSSRYLVKRTGEKVFLECVQDMDHENMFWYRQDPGLGLRLIYFSYDVKMKEKGDIPEGYSVSREKKERFSLILESASTNQTSMYLCASRGEARASSGNTIYFGEGSWLTVV.

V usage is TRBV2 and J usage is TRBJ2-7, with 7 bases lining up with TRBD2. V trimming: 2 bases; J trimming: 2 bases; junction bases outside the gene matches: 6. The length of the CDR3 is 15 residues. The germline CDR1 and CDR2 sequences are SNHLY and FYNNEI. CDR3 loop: CASSEIGLVAYEQYF. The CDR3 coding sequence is TGTGCCAGCAGTGAAATCGGACTAGTAGCCTACGAGCAGTACTTC. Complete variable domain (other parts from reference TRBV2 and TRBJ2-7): EPEVTQTPSHQVTQMGQEVILRCVPISNHLYFYWYRQILGQKVEFLVSFYNNEISEKSEIFDDQFSVERPDGSNFTLKIRSTKLEDSAMYFCASSEIGLVAYEQYFGPGTRLTVT.

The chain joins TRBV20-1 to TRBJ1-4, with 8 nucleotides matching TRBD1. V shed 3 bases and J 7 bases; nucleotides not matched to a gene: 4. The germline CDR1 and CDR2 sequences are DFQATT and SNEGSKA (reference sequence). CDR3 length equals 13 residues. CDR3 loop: CSASPQGGEKLFF. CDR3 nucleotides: TGCAGTGCTAGTCCACAGGGGGGTGAAAAACTGTTTTTT.

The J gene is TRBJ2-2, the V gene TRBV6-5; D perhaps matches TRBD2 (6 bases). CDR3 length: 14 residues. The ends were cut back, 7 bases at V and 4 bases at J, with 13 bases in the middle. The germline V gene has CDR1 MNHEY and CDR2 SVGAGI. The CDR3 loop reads CASKGQGGTGELFF. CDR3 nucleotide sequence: TGTGCCAGCAAAGGGCAGGGAGGCACCGGGGAGCTGTTTTTT.

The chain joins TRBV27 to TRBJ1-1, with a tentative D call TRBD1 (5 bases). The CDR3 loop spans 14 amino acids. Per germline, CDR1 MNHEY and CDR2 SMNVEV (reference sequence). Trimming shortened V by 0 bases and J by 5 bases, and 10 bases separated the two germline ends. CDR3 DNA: TGTGCCAGCAGTTTATCGAAGGGGAATACTGAAGCTTTCTTT. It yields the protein CASSLSKGNTEAFF.

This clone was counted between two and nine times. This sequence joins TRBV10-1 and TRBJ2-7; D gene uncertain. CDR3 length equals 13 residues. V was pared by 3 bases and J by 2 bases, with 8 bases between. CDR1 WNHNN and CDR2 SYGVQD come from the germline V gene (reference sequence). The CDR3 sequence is CASSDGGTYEQYF. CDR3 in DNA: TGCGCCAGCAGTGACGGCGGCACCTACGAGCAGTACTTC.

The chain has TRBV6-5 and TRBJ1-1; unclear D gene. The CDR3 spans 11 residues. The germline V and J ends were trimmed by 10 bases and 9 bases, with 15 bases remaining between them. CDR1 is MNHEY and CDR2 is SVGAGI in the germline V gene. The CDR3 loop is CATTGRGKAFF. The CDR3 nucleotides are TGTGCCACAACTGGCCGGGGAAAAGCTTTCTTT.

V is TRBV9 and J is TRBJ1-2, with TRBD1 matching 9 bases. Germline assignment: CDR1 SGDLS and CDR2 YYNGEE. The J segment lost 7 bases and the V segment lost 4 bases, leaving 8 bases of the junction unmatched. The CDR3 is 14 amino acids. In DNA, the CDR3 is TGTGCCAGCAGCCCGTGGGACAGGGAAGGTGGCTACACCTTC. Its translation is CASSPWDREGGYTF.

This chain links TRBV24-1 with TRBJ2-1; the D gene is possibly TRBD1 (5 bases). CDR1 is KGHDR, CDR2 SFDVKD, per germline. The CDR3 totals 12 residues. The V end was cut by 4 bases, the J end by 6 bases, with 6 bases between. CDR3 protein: CATSEGVNEQFF. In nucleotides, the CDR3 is TGTGCCACCAGTGAAGGGGTCAATGAGCAGTTCTTC.

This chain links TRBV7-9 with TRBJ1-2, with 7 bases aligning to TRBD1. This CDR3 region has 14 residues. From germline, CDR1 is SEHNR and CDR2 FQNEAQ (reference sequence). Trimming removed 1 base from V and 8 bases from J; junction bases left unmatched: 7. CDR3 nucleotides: TGTGCCAGCAGCTTAGAGGAAGGGGGCGGCGGCTACACCTTC. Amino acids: CASSLEEGGGGYTF.

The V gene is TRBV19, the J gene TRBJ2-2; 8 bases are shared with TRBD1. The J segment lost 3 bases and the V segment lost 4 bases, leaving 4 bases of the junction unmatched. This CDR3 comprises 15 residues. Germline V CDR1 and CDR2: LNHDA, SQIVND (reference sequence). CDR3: CASSTGTGYTGELFF. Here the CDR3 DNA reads TGTGCCAGTAGTACAGGGACAGGATACACCGGGGAGCTGTTTTTT.

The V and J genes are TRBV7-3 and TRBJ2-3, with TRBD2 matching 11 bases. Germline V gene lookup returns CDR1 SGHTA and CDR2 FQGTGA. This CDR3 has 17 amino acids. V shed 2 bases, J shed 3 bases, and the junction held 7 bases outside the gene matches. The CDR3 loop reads CASSLGRLAGGTDTQYF. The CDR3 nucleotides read TGTGCCAGCAGCTTAGGTCGGCTAGCGGGGGGAACAGATACGCAGTATTTT.

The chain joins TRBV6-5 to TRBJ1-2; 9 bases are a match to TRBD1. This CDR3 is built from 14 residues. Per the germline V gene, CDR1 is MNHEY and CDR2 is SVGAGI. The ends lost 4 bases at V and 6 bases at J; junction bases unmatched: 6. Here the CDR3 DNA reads TGTGCCAGCAGTTCTGGGACAGGGCGAGATGGCTACACCTTC. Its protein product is CASSSGTGRDGYTF.

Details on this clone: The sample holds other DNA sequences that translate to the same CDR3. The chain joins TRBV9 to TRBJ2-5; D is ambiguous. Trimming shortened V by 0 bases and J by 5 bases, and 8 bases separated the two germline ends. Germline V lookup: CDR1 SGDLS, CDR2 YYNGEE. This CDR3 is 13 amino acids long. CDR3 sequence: CASSVGQRETQYF. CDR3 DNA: TGTGCCAGCAGCGTAGGGCAGAGGGAGACCCAGTACTTC.